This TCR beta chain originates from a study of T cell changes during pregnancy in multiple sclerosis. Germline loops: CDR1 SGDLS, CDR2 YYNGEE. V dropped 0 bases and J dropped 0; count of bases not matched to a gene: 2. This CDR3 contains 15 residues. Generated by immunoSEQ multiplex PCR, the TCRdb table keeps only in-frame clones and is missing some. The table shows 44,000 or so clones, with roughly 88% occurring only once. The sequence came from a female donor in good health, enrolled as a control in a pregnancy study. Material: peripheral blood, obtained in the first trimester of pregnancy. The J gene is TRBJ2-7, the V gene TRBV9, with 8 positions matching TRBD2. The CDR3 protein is CASSVAGGSSYEQYF. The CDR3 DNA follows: TGTGCCAGCAGCGTAGCGGGGGGGAGCTCCTACGAGCAGTACTTC.